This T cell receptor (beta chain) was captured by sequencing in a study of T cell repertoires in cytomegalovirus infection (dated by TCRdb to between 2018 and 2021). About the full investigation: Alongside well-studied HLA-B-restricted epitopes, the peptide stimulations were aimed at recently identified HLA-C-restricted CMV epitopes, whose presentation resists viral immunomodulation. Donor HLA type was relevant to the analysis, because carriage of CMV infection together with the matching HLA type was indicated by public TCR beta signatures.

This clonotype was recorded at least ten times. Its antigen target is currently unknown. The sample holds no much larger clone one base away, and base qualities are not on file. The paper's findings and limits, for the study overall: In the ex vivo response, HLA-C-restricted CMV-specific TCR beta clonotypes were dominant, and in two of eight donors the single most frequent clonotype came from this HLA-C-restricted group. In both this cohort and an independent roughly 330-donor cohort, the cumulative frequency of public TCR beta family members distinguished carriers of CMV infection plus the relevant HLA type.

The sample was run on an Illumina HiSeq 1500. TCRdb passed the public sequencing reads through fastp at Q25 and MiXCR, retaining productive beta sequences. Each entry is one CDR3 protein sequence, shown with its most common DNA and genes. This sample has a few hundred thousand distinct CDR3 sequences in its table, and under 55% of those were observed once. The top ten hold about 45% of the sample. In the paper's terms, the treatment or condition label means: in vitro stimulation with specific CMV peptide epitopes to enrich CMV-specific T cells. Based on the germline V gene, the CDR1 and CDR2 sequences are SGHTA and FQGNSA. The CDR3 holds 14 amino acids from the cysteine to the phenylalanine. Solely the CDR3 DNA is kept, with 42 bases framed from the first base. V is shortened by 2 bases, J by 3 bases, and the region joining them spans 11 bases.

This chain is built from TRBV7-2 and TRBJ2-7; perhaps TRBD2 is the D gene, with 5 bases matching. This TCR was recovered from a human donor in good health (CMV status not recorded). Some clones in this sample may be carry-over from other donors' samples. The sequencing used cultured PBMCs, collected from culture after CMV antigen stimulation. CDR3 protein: CASSLMGGGYEQYF. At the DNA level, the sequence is TGTGCCAGCAGCTTAATGGGCGGAGGCTACGAGCAGTACTTC.